The T cell receptor (beta chain) described here comes from a study of blood T cell repertoires in COVID-19. Across the whole study: Spain, Italy and the United States supplied samples that represented acute and convalescent COVID-19.

Sequencing used immunoSEQ multiplex PCR; TCRdb keeps in-frame clones, though not all of them. The data hold some 74,000 clones, with 75% to 90% observed a single time. The CDR3 contains 19 residues. The germline V gene encodes CDR1 KGHDR and CDR2 SFDVKD. Between the trimmed V and J ends, which lost 5 bases and 7 bases, there was a span of 31 bases. Sequencing used peripheral blood. The sequence was collected from a woman over 75 with acute or convalescent COVID-19. V and J are TRBV24-1 and TRBJ2-5; a weak D match, TRBD1 (7 bases). The CDR3 region is CATSVLYPGDRDVIWTQYF. CDR3 coding DNA: TGTGCCACCAGTGTCCTCTACCCGGGGGACAGAGACGTGATATGGACCCAGTACTTC.